This T cell receptor (beta chain) was found in a study of OX40 agonist ivuxolimab in advanced cancers. On the study more broadly: Cancers in dose escalation were hepatocellular, melanoma, renal cell and head and neck. Partial response was recorded in three patients: one hepatocellular carcinoma and two cutaneous melanoma cases. Overall study results and limits: The expanded peripheral T cells' antigen specificity was not determined. The average count of expanded clones was higher among CD8+ T cells than among CD4+.

Of note for this clone: Its antigen is still unknown.

Trimming cost V 10 bases and J 4 bases, with 2 bases left between them. Germline CDR1 MRHNA, CDR2 SNTAGT. This CDR3 has 9 amino acids. The table came from immunoSEQ multiplex PCR; TCRdb's copy has only in-frame clones and leaves some out. The sample lists 39,000 or so clones, more than 75% occurring once. V usage is TRBV6-4 and J usage is TRBJ2-1; D is unclear. Sequenced here: CD4+ or CD8+ T cells sorted from blood, sampled in a trial of the OX40 agonist ivuxolimab. The sequence was obtained from an adult with an advanced solid tumor such as melanoma, head and neck, liver or kidney cancer. CDR3 loop: CATYNEQFF. CDR3 in DNA: TGTGCCACTTACAATGAGCAGTTCTTC.